These T cell receptor beta chains were read from a single sample in a study of vaccination and CD4 T cells after COVID-19. TCRdb re-called the PCR reads through MiXCR, storing one row per CDR3 protein. The sample has 20,000 or so distinct CDR3 sequences, 51% seen once; the top ten hold about 9.4%. For these TCRs, the target antigens are not known. The sequencing used CD4+ T cells from blood, cultured in vitro, collected before SARS-CoV-2 vaccination. The receptors were sampled from a human donor who had recovered from COVID-19. Both conserved end residues are part of each CDR3. The D gene is left open where the match is weak. Some rows mark clone size as missing; the rest say once, few, many or name a class of expanded clone.

clone size: few
V gene: TRBV20-1
J gene: TRBJ2-2
D gene: .
CDR3 protein: CSARDLITGELFF
CDR3 DNA: TGCAGTGCTCGGGACTTAATCACCGGGGAGCTGTTTTTT

clone size: .
V gene: TRBV20-1
J gene: TRBJ2-3
D gene: .
CDR3 protein: CSAPSGTLTDTQYF
CDR3 DNA: TGCAGTGCCCCCAGTGGGACCCTCACAGATACGCAGTATTTT

clone size: few
V gene: TRBV6-5
J gene: TRBJ1-1
D gene: .
CDR3 protein: CASSYGFGERNTEAFF
CDR3 DNA: TGTGCCAGCAGTTACGGTTTCGGGGAGAGGAACACTGAAGCTTTCTTT

clone size: .
V gene: TRBV7-2
J gene: TRBJ1-5
D gene: TRBD1
CDR3 protein: CASSRQGKPSYNQPQHF
CDR3 DNA: TGTGCCAGCAGCCGACAGGGTAAGCCTTCGTACAATCAGCCCCAGCATTTT

clone size: .
V gene: TRBV6-1
J gene: TRBJ2-1
D gene: TRBD2
CDR3 protein: CASSEGLAGVNEQFF
CDR3 DNA: TGTGCCAGCAGTGAAGGCCTAGCGGGAGTTAATGAGCAGTTCTTC

clone size: .
V gene: TRBV20-1
J gene: TRBJ2-5
D gene: .
CDR3 protein: CSARVGPKRQLQETQYF
CDR3 DNA: TGCAGTGCTAGAGTGGGGCCGAAGAGACAGTTACAAGAGACCCAGTACTTC

clone size: .
V gene: TRBV10-3
J gene: TRBJ1-3
D gene: TRBD1
CDR3 protein: CAISELQGSGNTIYF
CDR3 DNA: TGTGCCATCAGTGAGTTACAGGGGTCTGGAAACACCATATATTTT

clone size: .
V gene: TRBV7-2
J gene: TRBJ2-7
D gene: TRBD2
CDR3 protein: CASSQGGSGGGHEQYF
CDR3 DNA: TGTGCCAGCAGCCAGGGAGGTAGCGGGGGAGGCCACGAGCAGTACTTC

clone size: .
V gene: TRBV19
J gene: TRBJ1-4
D gene: .
CDR3 protein: CASSNQDVDEKLFF
CDR3 DNA: TGTGCCAGTAGTAACCAGGACGTCGATGAAAAACTGTTTTTT

clone size: .
V gene: TRBV15
J gene: TRBJ2-2
D gene: .
CDR3 protein: CATSTHTGELFF
CDR3 DNA: TGTGCCACCAGCACCCACACCGGGGAGCTGTTTTTT

clone size: .
V gene: TRBV11-2
J gene: TRBJ2-7
D gene: .
CDR3 protein: CASRTWGEGHEQYF
CDR3 DNA: TGTGCCAGCAGAACCTGGGGCGAGGGGCACGAGCAGTACTTC

clone size: once
V gene: TRBV5-1
J gene: TRBJ2-3
D gene: TRBD2
CDR3 protein: CASSLEMGGRSTDTQYF
CDR3 DNA: TGCGCCAGCAGCTTGGAGATGGGCGGGAGGAGCACAGATACGCAGTATTTT

clone size: few
V gene: TRBV6-5
J gene: TRBJ1-2
D gene: .
CDR3 protein: CASSSYPGGGYGYTF
CDR3 DNA: TGTGCCAGCAGTTCGTACCCCGGGGGAGGCTATGGCTACACCTTC

clone size: few
V gene: TRBV2
J gene: TRBJ1-1
D gene: .
CDR3 protein: CASNTPTAMNTEAFF
CDR3 DNA: TGTGCCAGCAATACCCCCACGGCCATGAACACTGAAGCTTTCTTT

clone size: .
V gene: TRBV19
J gene: TRBJ1-2
D gene: TRBD1
CDR3 protein: CASSIGTAYGYTF
CDR3 DNA: TGTGCCAGTAGTATCGGGACAGCTTATGGCTACACCTTC

clone size: .
V gene: TRBV6-2/TRBV6-3
J gene: TRBJ1-2
D gene: .
CDR3 protein: CAISSGGGYGYTF
CDR3 DNA: TGTGCCATTTCCTCCGGGGGAGGCTATGGCTACACCTTC

clone size: few
V gene: TRBV4-3
J gene: TRBJ1-1
D gene: TRBD1
CDR3 protein: CASSQENRGTEAFF
CDR3 DNA: TGCGCCAGCAGCCAGGAAAACAGGGGGACTGAAGCTTTCTTT

clone size: .
V gene: TRBV29-1
J gene: TRBJ1-5
D gene: .
CDR3 protein: CSVPDRPLDPQHF
CDR3 DNA: TGCAGCGTTCCTGACAGGCCCCTTGACCCCCAGCATTTT

clone size: .
V gene: TRBV18
J gene: TRBJ2-1
D gene: .
CDR3 protein: CASSRAGVREQFF
CDR3 DNA: TGTGCCAGCTCCCGGGCCGGCGTCCGTGAGCAGTTCTTC

clone size: .
V gene: TRBV6-1
J gene: TRBJ1-6
D gene: TRBD1
CDR3 protein: CASSPSAGQYNSPLHF
CDR3 DNA: TGTGCCAGCAGCCCGTCAGCGGGACAGTATAATTCACCCCTCCACTTT

clone size: once
V gene: TRBV6-7
J gene: TRBJ2-7
D gene: .
CDR3 protein: CASSYSRRGDEQYF
CDR3 DNA: TGTGCCAGCAGTTACTCGAGGAGGGGGGACGAGCAGTACTTC

clone size: .
V gene: TRBV19
J gene: TRBJ2-7
D gene: TRBD2
CDR3 protein: CASRTSGSSYEQYF
CDR3 DNA: TGTGCCAGTAGGACTAGCGGGAGCTCCTACGAGCAGTACTTC

clone size: few
V gene: TRBV19
J gene: TRBJ1-5
D gene: TRBD1
CDR3 protein: CASSMGQVNQPQHF
CDR3 DNA: TGTGCCAGTAGTATGGGACAGGTGAATCAGCCCCAGCATTTT

clone size: .
V gene: TRBV5-6
J gene: TRBJ2-1
D gene: .
CDR3 protein: CASSPGRLSYNEQFF
CDR3 DNA: TGTGCCAGCAGCCCCGGTAGGTTATCCTACAATGAGCAGTTCTTC

clone size: .
V gene: TRBV6-1
J gene: TRBJ2-2
D gene: .
CDR3 protein: CASTLAQGRNTGELFF
CDR3 DNA: TGTGCCAGCACCTTGGCGCAGGGAAGGAACACCGGGGAGCTGTTTTTT

clone size: .
V gene: TRBV19
J gene: TRBJ2-6
D gene: .
CDR3 protein: CASSPTGGFGANVLTF
CDR3 DNA: TGTGCCAGTAGTCCGACAGGAGGATTTGGGGCCAACGTCCTGACTTTC

clone size: .
V gene: TRBV10-3
J gene: TRBJ1-1
D gene: .
CDR3 protein: CASTTGEGNTEAFF
CDR3 DNA: TGTGCCTCGACGACGGGGGAGGGGAACACTGAAGCTTTCTTT

clone size: .
V gene: TRBV4-3
J gene: TRBJ1-1
D gene: .
CDR3 protein: CASSQEWGNTEAFF
CDR3 DNA: TGCGCCAGCAGCCAAGAATGGGGGAACACTGAAGCTTTCTTT